The entry below describes one T cell receptor (beta chain). This sample is part of a study of blood T cell repertoires in COVID-19. The CDR3 is made up of 14 amino acids. Germline CDR1 SQVTM, CDR2 ANQGSEA. Trimming cost V 5 bases and J 1 base, with 14 bases left between them. In the study's own analysis: Amplification from reference gene primers served as the basis for estimated nucleated cell counts. Some clones are missing from TCRdb's copy, which holds only in-frame ones; the method was immunoSEQ multiplex PCR. V and J calls and clone size are as listed in that table; D and trimming were resolved from the DNA. This table holds about 210,000 clones, roughly 78% found once.

The source material was peripheral blood. The receptor comes from a woman between 35 and 50 years old with acute or convalescent COVID-19. The chain combines TRBV29-1 with TRBJ1-1, with D uncertain. CDR3 in DNA: TGCAGCGTTCGGAGGGCGAGCGGGAACACTGAAGCTTTCTTT. Amino acid sequence: CSVRRASGNTEAFF. The full variable domain, completed using reference TRBV29-1 and TRBJ1-1, is SAVISQKPSRDICQRGTSLTIQCQVDSQVTMMFWYRQQPGQSLTLIATANQGSEATYESGFVIDKFPISRPNLTFSTLTVSNMSPEDSSIYLCSVRRASGNTEAFFGQGTRLTVV.